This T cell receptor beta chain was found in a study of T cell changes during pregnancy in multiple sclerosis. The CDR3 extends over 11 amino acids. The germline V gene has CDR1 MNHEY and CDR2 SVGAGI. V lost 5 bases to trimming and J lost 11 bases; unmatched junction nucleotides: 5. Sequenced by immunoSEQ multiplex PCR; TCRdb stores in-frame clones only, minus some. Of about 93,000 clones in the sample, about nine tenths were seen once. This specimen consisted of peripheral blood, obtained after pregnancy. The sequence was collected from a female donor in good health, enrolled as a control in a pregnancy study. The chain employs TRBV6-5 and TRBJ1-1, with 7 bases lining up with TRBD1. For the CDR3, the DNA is TGTGCCAGCAGTGACAGGGTATCTGCTTTCTTT. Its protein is CASSDRVSAFF.